The present entry profiles one T cell receptor beta chain with its context. Its antigen is currently unknown. The V and J ends lost 4 bases and 6 bases, in that order; junction bases with no gene match: 9. The CDR3 loop spans 14 amino acids. Looked up from germline, CDR1 is SGHDT and CDR2 is YYEEEE. This sample stems from a study of T-cell memory formation after mild COVID-19. Each CDR3 protein is one row after TCRdb ran MiXCR on the 5' RACE reads. The table includes hundreds of thousands of distinct CDR3 sequences, around 20% detected once. General study points: Contracting CD4+ clones were located mainly in CM and EM, and CD8+ clones in EMRA.

This chain connects TRBV5-6 to TRBJ2-7; 8 bases line up with TRBD2. This TCR was sampled from an adult woman who had mild COVID-19 (a few samples of this study predate the infection). Cell type and time point are not known. Material for sequencing was PBMCs or a T cell subset sorted from them (not recorded which). The CDR3 DNA reads as TGTGCCAGCAGCCGCACGGGGACTAGTCGCGAGCAGTACTTC. Translation: CASSRTGTSREQYF. The full variable domain, its missing parts supplied by reference TRBV5-6 and TRBJ2-7, is DAGVTQSPTHLIKTRGQQVTLRCSPKSGHDTVSWYQQALGQGPQFIFQYYEEEERQRGNFPDRFSGHQFPNYSSELNVNALLLGDSALYLCASSRTGTSREQYFGPGTRLTVT.